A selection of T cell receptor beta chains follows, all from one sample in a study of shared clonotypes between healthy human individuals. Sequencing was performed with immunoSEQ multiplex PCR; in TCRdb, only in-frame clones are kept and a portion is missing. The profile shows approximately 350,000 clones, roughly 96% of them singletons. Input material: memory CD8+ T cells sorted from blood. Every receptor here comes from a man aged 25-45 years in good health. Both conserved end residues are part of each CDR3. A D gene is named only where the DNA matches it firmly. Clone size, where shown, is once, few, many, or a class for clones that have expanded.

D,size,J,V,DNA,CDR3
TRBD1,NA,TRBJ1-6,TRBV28,TGTGCCAGCAGTGGGGGGACAGGGTATTCACCCCTCCACTTT,CASSGGTGYSPLHF
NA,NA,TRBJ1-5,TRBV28,TGTGCCAGCAGTTCAGGACACTTTAGCAATCAGCCCCAGCATTTT,CASSSGHFSNQPQHF
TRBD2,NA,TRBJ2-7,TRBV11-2,TGTGCCAGCAGCTTAGCACCGGGACTAGCGATGGGGGACGAGCAGTACTTC,CASSLAPGLAMGDEQYF
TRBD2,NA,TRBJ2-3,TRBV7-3,TGTGCCAGCAGCCTAGGTCGCCTAGCGGCAGATACGCAGTATTTT,CASSLGRLAADTQYF
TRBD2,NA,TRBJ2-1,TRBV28,TGTGCCAGCAGTCAAACCCTAGCGGGAGGCTCCTACAATGAGCAGTTCTTC,CASSQTLAGGSYNEQFF
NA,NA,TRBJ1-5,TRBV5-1,TGCGCCAGCAGCTTGGCCGGTGATCAGCCCCAGCATTTT,CASSLAGDQPQHF
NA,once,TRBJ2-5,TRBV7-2,TGTGCCAGCAGCTTACGTCTTGTCAGGGACTTC,CASSLRLVRDF
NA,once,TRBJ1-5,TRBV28,TGTGCCAGCAGTTCAGGAGGGAATAATCAGCCCCAGCATTTT,CASSSGGNNQPQHF
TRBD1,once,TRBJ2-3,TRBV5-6,TGTGCCAGCAGCCTCAGGGGGCATACGCAGTATTTT,CASSLRGHTQYF
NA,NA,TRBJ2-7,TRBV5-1,TGCGCCAGCAGCTTAGACAGGTTCCCCTACGAGCAGTACTTC,CASSLDRFPYEQYF
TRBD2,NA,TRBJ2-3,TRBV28,TGTGCCAGCAGTACTAGCGGAAGCACAGATACGCAGTATTTT,CASSTSGSTDTQYF
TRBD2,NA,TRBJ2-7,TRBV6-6,TGTGCCAGCAGTACGACTAGCGGGAGGACCTACGAGCAGTACTTC,CASSTTSGRTYEQYF
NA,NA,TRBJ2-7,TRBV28,TGTGCCAGCAGTCCCGACAGGTACGAGCAGTACTTC,CASSPDRYEQYF
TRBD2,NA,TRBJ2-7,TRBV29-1,TGCAGCGGTTTAGCTAGCGGGAGCTCCGAGCAGTACTTC,CSGLASGSSEQYF
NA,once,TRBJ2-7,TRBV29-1,TGCAGCGTATCGAGGGGAATCTCCTACGAGCAGTACTTC,CSVSRGISYEQYF
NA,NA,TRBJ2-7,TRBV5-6,TGTGCCAGCAGCTTCAGGGAAGAGCAGTACTTC,CASSFREEQYF
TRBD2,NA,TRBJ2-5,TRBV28,TGTGCCAGCACCTATAGCGGGAATCAAGAGACCCAGTACTTC,CASTYSGNQETQYF
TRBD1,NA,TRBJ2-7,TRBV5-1,TGCGCCAGCAGCCCTCATGACAGGGCAAGTTACGAGCAGTACTTC,CASSPHDRASYEQYF
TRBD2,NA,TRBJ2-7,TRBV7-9,TGTGCCAGCAGCTTCCCAGCGGGGAACTACGAGCAGTACTTC,CASSFPAGNYEQYF
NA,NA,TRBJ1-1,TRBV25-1,TGTGCCAGCAGTGACAGGGGCACTGAAGCTTTCTTT,CASSDRGTEAFF
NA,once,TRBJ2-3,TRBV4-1,TGCGCCAGCAGCCATCCAGCAGATACGCAGTATTTT,CASSHPADTQYF
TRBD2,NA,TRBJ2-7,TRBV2,TGTGCCAGCAGTTGGTCAGGACTAGCGGATACTTTATCCTACGAGCAGTACTTC,CASSWSGLADTLSYEQYF
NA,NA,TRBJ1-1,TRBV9,TGTGCCAGCAGCGTAGCGGGGGGGAACACTGAAGCTTTCTTT,CASSVAGGNTEAFF
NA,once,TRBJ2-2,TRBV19,TGTGCCAGTAGTACCAGACTAGTTTCCGGGGAGCTGTTTTTT,CASSTRLVSGELFF
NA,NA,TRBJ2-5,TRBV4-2,TGTGCCAGCAGCCAAGTACTAGGGTTGGAGACCCAGTACTTC,CASSQVLGLETQYF
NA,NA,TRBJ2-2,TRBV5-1,TGCGCCAGCAGCTTGGGGGAACCCACCGGGGAGCTGTTTTTT,CASSLGEPTGELFF
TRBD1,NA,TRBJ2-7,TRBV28,TGTGCCAGCAGCCCACCAAGCCGGGACAGGGGCTACGAGCAGTACTTC,CASSPPSRDRGYEQYF
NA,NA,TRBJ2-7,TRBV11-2,TGTGCCAGCAGCTTAGGGGGCACGACCTACGAGCAGTACTTC,CASSLGGTTYEQYF
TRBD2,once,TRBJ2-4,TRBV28,TGTGCCAGCAGTTTTAGCGGGAGGGCCGGGGGTTCCAAAAACATTCAGTACTTC,CASSFSGRAGGSKNIQYF
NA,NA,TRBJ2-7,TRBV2,TGTGCCAGCAGGGGGAGGAGGTACGAGCAGTACTTC,CASRGRRYEQYF
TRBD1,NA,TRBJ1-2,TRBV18,TGTGCCAGCTCACCACCCCAGGGGGCTCTCTATGGCTACACCTTC,CASSPPQGALYGYTF
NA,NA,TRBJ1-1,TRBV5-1,TGCGCCAGCAGGAAGCTACTTAATTCCAGAGACAGGGAAGCTTTCTTT,CASRKLLNSRDREAFF
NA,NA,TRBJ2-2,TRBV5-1,TGCGCCAGCAGCTTGGCCGCCGGCGGCAGGGACACCGGGGAGCTGTTTTTT,CASSLAAGGRDTGELFF
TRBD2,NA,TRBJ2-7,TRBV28,TGTGCCAGCAGTCTAGAGACTAGCGGGAGCCACGAGCAGTACTTC,CASSLETSGSHEQYF
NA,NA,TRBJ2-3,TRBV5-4,TGTGCCAGCTCCCTTCGGGGGAGAGACACAGATACGCAGTATTTT,CASSLRGRDTDTQYF
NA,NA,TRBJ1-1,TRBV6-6,TGTGCCAGCAGTTACTCGCAGGGTAGCCCTGAAGCTTTCTTT,CASSYSQGSPEAFF
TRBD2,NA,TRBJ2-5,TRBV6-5,TGTGCCAGCAGAGGACTAGACAAACAAGAGACCCAGTACTTC,CASRGLDKQETQYF
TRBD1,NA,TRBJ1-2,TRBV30,TGTGCCTGGAGTTTAGGCCGGACAGGTGACTATGGCTACACCTTC,CAWSLGRTGDYGYTF
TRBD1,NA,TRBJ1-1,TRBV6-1,TGTGCCAGCAGTGAAGCCGGGACAGGGGTCAGGACTTTCTTT,CASSEAGTGVRTFF
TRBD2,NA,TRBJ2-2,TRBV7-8,TGTGCCAGCAGCTTAGATAAGACTAGCGGGAGGGCCCTGAACACCGGGGAGCTGTTTTTT,CASSLDKTSGRALNTGELFF
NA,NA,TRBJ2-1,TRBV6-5,TGTGCCAGCAGTTACTCGCTAGCGATGAACAATGAGCAGTTCTTC,CASSYSLAMNNEQFF
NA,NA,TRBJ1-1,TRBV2,TGTGCCAGCAGTGACAGTTTAATGAACACTGAAGCTTTCTTT,CASSDSLMNTEAFF
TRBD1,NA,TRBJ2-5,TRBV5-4,TGTGCCAGCAGCTTGGGACAGGGGGCGACCCAGTACTTC,CASSLGQGATQYF
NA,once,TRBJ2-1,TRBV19,TGTGCCAGTAGTGTTGGATCTAACCTCTACAATGAGCAGTTCTTC,CASSVGSNLYNEQFF
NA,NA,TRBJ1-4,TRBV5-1,TGCGCCAGCAGCCTCGGGGTGGGACCCCCCTATGAAAAACTGTTTTTT,CASSLGVGPPYEKLFF
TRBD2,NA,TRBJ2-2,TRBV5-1,TGCGCCAGCAGCTTGGCTAGCGGGACCGGGGAGCTGTTTTTT,CASSLASGTGELFF
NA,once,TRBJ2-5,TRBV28,TGTGCCAGCAGTTTGTCGAGGGCCCAAGAGACCCAGTACTTC,CASSLSRAQETQYF
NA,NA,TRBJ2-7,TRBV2,TGTGCCAGCAGTGCTCCCCTGGGAGCGGGCGAGCAGTACTTC,CASSAPLGAGEQYF
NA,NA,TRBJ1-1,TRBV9,TGTGCCAGCAGCCCCGGACAAAGTGAAGCTTTCTTT,CASSPGQSEAFF
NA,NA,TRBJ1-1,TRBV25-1,TGTGCCAGCAGTGAATTAGGGGGGCAGAACACTGAAGCTTTCTTT,CASSELGGQNTEAFF
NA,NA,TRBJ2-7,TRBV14,TGTGCCAGCAGCCAAGAACTCCAGGGGATGAGCTCCTACGAGCAGTACTTC,CASSQELQGMSSYEQYF
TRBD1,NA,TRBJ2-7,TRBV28,TGTGCCAGCAGCCTAGGCGGACAGGGCGTACGTCTCTACGAGCAGTACTTC,CASSLGGQGVRLYEQYF
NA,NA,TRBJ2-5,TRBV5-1,TGCGCCAGCAGCCCGGGACGAGAAGAGACCCAGTACTTC,CASSPGREETQYF
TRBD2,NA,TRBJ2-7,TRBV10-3,TGTGCCATCAGTGGTCGACGGGAGGACGAGCAGTACTTC,CAISGRREDEQYF
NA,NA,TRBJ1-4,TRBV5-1,TGCGCCAGCAGCTTGCCAGGGCATGAAAAACTGTTTTTT,CASSLPGHEKLFF
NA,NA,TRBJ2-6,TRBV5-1,TGCGCCAGCAGCTTGTCTGGGTCTGGGGCCAACGTCCTGACTTTC,CASSLSGSGANVLTF
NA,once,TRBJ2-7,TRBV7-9,TGTGCCAGCAGCTTAGGGCCCACTCCCTACGAGCAGTACTTC,CASSLGPTPYEQYF
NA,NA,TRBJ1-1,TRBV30,TGTGCCTGGGGAAACAGCGAAGAAGCTTTCTTT,CAWGNSEEAFF